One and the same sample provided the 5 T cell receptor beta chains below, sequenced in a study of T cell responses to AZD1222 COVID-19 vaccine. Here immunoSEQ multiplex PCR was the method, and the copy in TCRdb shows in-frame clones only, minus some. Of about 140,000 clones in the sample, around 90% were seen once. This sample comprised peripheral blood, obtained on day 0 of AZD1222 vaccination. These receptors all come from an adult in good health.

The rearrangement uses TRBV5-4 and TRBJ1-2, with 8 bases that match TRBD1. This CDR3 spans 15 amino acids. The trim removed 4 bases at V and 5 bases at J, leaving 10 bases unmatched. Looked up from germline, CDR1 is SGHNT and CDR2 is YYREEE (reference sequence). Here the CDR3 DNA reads TGTGCCAGCAGCCCGGGACAGGCTCTTCTATATGGCTACACCTTC. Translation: CASSPGQALLYGYTF.

CDR3 sequence reads: CASVDGRISYNSPLHF. The CDR3 DNA follows: TGTGCCAGCGTCGACGGCCGCATCTCCTATAATTCACCCCTCCACTTT. This chain joins TRBV7-9 and TRBJ1-6; D call uncertain. CDR3 length: 16 residues. Germline CDR1 SEHNR, CDR2 FQNEAQ (reference sequence). V lost 8 bases and J lost 0, with 14 bases in between.

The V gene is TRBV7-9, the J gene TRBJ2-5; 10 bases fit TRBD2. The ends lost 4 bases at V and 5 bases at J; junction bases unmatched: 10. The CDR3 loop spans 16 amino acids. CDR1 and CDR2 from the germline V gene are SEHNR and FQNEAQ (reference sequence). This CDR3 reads CASSSRASGSRETQYF. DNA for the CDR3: TGTGCCAGCAGCTCTCGGGCTAGCGGGAGTCGGGAGACCCAGTACTTC.

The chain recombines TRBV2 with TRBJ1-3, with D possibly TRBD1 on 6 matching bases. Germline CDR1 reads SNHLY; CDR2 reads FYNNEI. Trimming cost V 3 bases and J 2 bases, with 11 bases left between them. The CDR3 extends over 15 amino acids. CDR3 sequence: CASSDVGAPGNTIYF. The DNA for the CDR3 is TGTGCCAGCAGTGACGTGGGGGCGCCTGGAAACACCATATATTTT.

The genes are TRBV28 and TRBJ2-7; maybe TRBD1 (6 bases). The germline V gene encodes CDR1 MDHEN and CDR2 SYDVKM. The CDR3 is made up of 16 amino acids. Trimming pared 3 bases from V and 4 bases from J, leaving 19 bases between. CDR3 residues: CASSFALRDKNYEQYF. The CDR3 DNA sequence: TGTGCCAGCAGTTTTGCCCTCCGGGACAAAAATTACGAGCAGTACTTC.